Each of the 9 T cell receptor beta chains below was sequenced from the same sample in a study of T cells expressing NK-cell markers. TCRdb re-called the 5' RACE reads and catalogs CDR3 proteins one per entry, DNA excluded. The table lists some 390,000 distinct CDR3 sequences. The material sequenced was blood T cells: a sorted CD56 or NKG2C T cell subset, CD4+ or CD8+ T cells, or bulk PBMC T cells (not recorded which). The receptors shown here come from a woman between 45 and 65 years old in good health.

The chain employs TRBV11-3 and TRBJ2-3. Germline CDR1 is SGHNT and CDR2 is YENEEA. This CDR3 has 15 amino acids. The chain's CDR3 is CASSFEQTSTDTQYF.

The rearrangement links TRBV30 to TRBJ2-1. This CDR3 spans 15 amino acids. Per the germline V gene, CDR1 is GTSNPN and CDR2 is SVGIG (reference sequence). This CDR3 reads CAWSAWSEHYNEQFF.

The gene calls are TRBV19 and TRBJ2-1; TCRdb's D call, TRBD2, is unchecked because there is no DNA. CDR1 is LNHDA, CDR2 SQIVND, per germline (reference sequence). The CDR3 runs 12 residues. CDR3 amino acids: CASSTGGLSKFF.

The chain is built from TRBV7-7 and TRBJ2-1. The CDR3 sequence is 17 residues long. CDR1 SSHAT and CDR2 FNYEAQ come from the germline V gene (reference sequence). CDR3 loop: CASSLEPPRRSYNEQFF.

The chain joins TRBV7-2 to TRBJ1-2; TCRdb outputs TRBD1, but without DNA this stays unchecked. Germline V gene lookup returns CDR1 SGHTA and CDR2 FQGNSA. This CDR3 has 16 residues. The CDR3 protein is CASSLRSGWGAGGYTF.

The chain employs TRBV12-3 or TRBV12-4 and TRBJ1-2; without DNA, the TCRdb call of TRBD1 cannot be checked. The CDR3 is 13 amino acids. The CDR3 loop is CASIEELPGPYTF.

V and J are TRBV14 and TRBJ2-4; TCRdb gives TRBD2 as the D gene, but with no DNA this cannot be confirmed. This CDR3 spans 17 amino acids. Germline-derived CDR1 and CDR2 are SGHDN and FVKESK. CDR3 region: CASSPRGGLAGVNIQYF.

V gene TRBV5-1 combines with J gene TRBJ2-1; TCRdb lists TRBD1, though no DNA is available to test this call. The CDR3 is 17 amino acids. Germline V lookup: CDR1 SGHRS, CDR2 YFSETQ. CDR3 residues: CASSSGTGVDLRDGQFF.

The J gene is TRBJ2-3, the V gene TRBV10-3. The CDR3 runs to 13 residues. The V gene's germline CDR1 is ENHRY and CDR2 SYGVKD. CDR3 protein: CAISESTGDTQYF.